The next 25 T cell receptor beta chains were all read from a single sample in a study of blood T cell repertoires in COVID-19. Assay used: immunoSEQ multiplex PCR; TCRdb lists only in-frame clones, some missing. The table shows approximately 260,000 clones, with roughly 90% occurring only once. What was sequenced was peripheral blood. The receptors stem from a woman aged 40-49 years who had recovered from COVID-19.

This clone was recorded a few times. V gene TRBV19 combines with J gene TRBJ1-4; D gene unclear. Germline CDR1 and CDR2: LNHDA and SQIVND (reference sequence). Trimming stripped 3 bases from V and 3 bases from J, with 5 bases between. There are 13 residues in the CDR3. The CDR3 coding sequence is TGTGCCAGTAGTATTAGCCCTAATGAAAAACTGTTTTTT. Protein product: CASSISPNEKLFF.

The chain combines TRBV2 with TRBJ2-1; 15 bases fit TRBD2. V shed 8 bases and J 1 base; nucleotides not matched to a gene: 6. Germline V CDR1 and CDR2: SNHLY, FYNNEI. This CDR3 comprises 17 residues. As DNA, the CDR3 is TGTGCCAGCTGGGGACTAGCGGGGGGCGATTCCTACAATGAGCAGTTCTTC. It yields the protein CASWGLAGGDSYNEQFF.

The chain couples TRBV5-5 to TRBJ2-5; tentative D call: TRBD2 (5 bases). This CDR3 is built from 15 residues. V gave up 4 bases and J gave up 1 base, with 14 bases separating them. CDR1 is SGHKS, CDR2 YYEKEE, per germline (reference sequence). The CDR3 sequence is CASSPFTAGQETQYF. The DNA for the CDR3 is TGTGCCAGCAGCCCTTTTACCGCGGGCCAAGAGACCCAGTACTTC.

The chain uses TRBV4-1 and TRBJ2-3, with 10 bases lining up with TRBD2. Germline V gene data show CDR1 as MGHRA and CDR2 as YSYEKL. The junction had 20 bases not matched to a gene; V was cut back by 1 base and J by 7 bases. This CDR3 has 20 residues. The CDR3 coding sequence is TGCGCCAGCAGCCAAGTTAAACTAGCGGGACCCAATCCCGGGGTGAATACGCAGTATTTT. Amino acids: CASSQVKLAGPNPGVNTQYF.

The chain links TRBV24-1 to TRBJ2-1; D is possibly TRBD2 (6 bases). Deletions cut 5 bases from V and 6 bases from J, with 22 bases between. The germline gives CDR1 KGHDR, CDR2 SFDVKD. The CDR3 extends over 17 amino acids. DNA of the CDR3: TGTGCCACCAGTGCCGAATCGGCGGGGATGAGGAGCAATGAGCAGTTCTTC. Protein product: CATSAESAGMRSNEQFF.

The chain is built from TRBV7-9 and TRBJ1-5; D not certain. V was pared by 4 bases and J by 2 bases, with 9 bases between. The CDR3 runs 14 residues. Germline V gene data show CDR1 as SEHNR and CDR2 as FQNEAQ (reference sequence). CDR3 nucleotides: TGTGCCAGCAGCTCGGACTGGGGCAATCAGCCCCAGCATTTT. This gives the protein CASSSDWGNQPQHF.

The chain is built from TRBV27 and TRBJ2-2; perhaps TRBD2 as D (6 bases). The germline gives CDR1 MNHEY, CDR2 SMNVEV (reference sequence). The CDR3 length is 16 residues. The V end lost 0 bases, the J end lost 4 bases, and 12 bases lay between the germline ends. The CDR3 nucleotides are TGTGCCAGCAGTTTATCCCGCGGGGTAGGCACCGGGGAGCTGTTTTTT. Residues: CASSLSRGVGTGELFF.

The CDR3 nucleotides read TGTGCCAGCAGTGACTGGGGCCTTAGCACAGATACGCAGTATTTT. It yields the protein CASSDWGLSTDTQYF. The chain has TRBV2 and TRBJ2-3, with D perhaps matching TRBD1 (5 bases). Trimming took 3 bases from V and 0 from J, leaving 10 bases between them. The CDR3 consists of 15 residues. CDR1 is SNHLY and CDR2 is FYNNEI in the germline V gene.

V usage is TRBV12-5 and J usage is TRBJ2-1; 11 nucleotides line up with TRBD1. This CDR3 has 18 amino acids. In germline, CDR1 is LGHNT, CDR2 FRNRAP. J was trimmed by 4 bases and V by 4 bases; bases with no gene match: 12. The CDR3 protein is CASGSDSPGTGGYNEQFF. In DNA form, the CDR3 reads TGTGCTAGTGGTTCGGATTCCCCCGGGACAGGGGGTTACAATGAGCAGTTCTTC.

The chain employs TRBV27 and TRBJ2-3; tentatively, D is TRBD2 (6 bases). Trimming took off 3 bases at V and 0 bases at J, with 16 bases between the two ends. Germline V lookup: CDR1 MNHEY, CDR2 SMNVEV (reference sequence). The CDR3 runs 17 residues. The CDR3 reads CASSLEGRWTSTDTQYF. The CDR3 coding sequence is TGTGCCAGCAGTTTGGAGGGGCGGTGGACTAGCACAGATACGCAGTATTTT.

The genes are TRBV18 and TRBJ2-3; 10 positions agree with TRBD1. The germline V gene encodes CDR1 KGHSH and CDR2 LQKENI. J gave up 4 bases and V 4 bases, and 11 bases lay outside the gene matches. The CDR3 runs to 17 residues. The DNA of the CDR3 is TGTGCCAGCTCACACCAGGACAGGGGGACTTTCGCAGATACGCAGTATTTT. The encoded protein is CASSHQDRGTFADTQYF.

The V call is TRBV5-6, the J call TRBJ1-2; D not certain. The CDR3 loop spans 12 amino acids. Looked up from germline, CDR1 is SGHDT and CDR2 is YYEEEE. V was pared by 0 bases and J by 9 bases, with 9 bases between. This CDR3 reads CASSLDTVRYTF. CDR3 DNA sequence: TGTGCCAGCAGCTTGGATACGGTACGCTACACCTTC.

As DNA, the CDR3 is TGTGCCAGCAGCTCCAGCGGGGCCTACGAGCAGTACTTC. The encoded protein is CASSSSGAYEQYF. The chain recombines TRBV7-2 with TRBJ2-7; 7 bases line up with TRBD2. Germline V CDR1 and CDR2: SGHTA, FQGNSA. V dropped 4 bases and J dropped 2; count of bases not matched to a gene: 2. The CDR3 is made up of 13 amino acids.

This clone was seen a few times. The CDR3 spells CASSREISRYEQYF. For the CDR3, the DNA is TGTGCCAGCAGCCGAGAAATCTCTAGGTACGAGCAGTACTTC. This chain links TRBV14 with TRBJ2-7; the D is unclear. V was cut by 4 bases and J by 4 bases, with 14 bases left in between. The CDR3 sequence is 14 residues long. Germline V gene lookup returns CDR1 SGHDN and CDR2 FVKESK.

The rearrangement joins TRBV7-9 to TRBJ1-6; D remains unclear. Germline V lookup: CDR1 SEHNR, CDR2 FQNEAQ (reference sequence). Trimming stripped 5 bases from V and 9 bases from J, with 11 bases between. The CDR3 is made up of 13 amino acids. The CDR3 DNA reads as TGTGCCAGCAGCCTCGACAAAGCTTCACCCCTCCACTTT. As protein: CASSLDKASPLHF.

The rearrangement links TRBV28 to TRBJ1-4; D is unclear. The CDR3 has 16 residues. The germline V gene encodes CDR1 MDHEN and CDR2 SYDVKM. V gave up 3 bases and J gave up 0 bases, with 11 bases separating them. The CDR3 reads CASSLGGWATNEKLFF. CDR3 coding DNA: TGTGCCAGCAGTTTGGGAGGGTGGGCAACTAATGAAAAACTGTTTTTT.

The rearrangement joins TRBV28 to TRBJ1-6; a possible D gene is TRBD1 (5 bases). Trimming removed 3 bases at V and 3 bases at J, with 15 bases between. Germline CDR1 reads MDHEN; CDR2 reads SYDVKM. The CDR3 covers 17 residues. CDR3: CASSFDRGLIYNSPLHF. The CDR3 DNA reads as TGTGCCAGCAGTTTCGACCGGGGACTCATCTATAATTCACCCCTCCACTTT.

V and J are TRBV18 and TRBJ1-3; 11 bases fit TRBD1. Per germline, CDR1 KGHSH and CDR2 LQKENI. V lost 3 bases, J lost 4 bases, and 5 bases stayed unmatched. The CDR3 spans 16 residues. The chain's CDR3 is CASSPGQGDAGNTIYF. In nucleotides, the CDR3 is TGTGCCAGCTCACCGGGACAGGGGGACGCGGGAAACACCATATATTTT.

The chain carries TRBV6-2 or TRBV6-3 and TRBJ2-7, with a tentative D call TRBD1 (5 bases). Germline V gene sequence: CDR1 MNHEY, CDR2 SVGEGT. The CDR3 spans 18 residues. V was shortened by 0 bases and J by 3 bases, with 21 bases between the two germline ends. The CDR3, as DNA: TGTGCCAGCAGTTACTCGAGTTCCTTTGGACATACCGACTACGAGCAGTACTTC. Protein: CASSYSSSFGHTDYEQYF.

The V gene is TRBV4-2, the J gene TRBJ2-7; 7 nucleotides line up with TRBD1. The germline gives CDR1 LGHNA, CDR2 YNFKEQ. Trimming removed 4 bases from V and 4 bases from J; junction bases left unmatched: 16. There are 17 residues in the CDR3. CDR3 nucleotides: TGTGCCAGCAGCCCGTCTCTTGCGACAGGGAAGGGGTACGAGCAGTACTTC. It yields the protein CASSPSLATGKGYEQYF.

The rearrangement links TRBV21-1 to TRBJ1-4; the table's D call, TRBD1, has no DNA check behind it. TRBV21-1 is noted as a pseudogene. The CDR3 runs to 18 residues. This CDR3 reads CASSKDPISGTGREKLFF. In DNA form, the CDR3 reads TGTGCCAGCAGCAAAGATCCCATCTCCGGGACAGGGCGCGAAAAACTGTTTTTT.

CDR3 region: CASSLGHLKNIQYF. The CDR3 DNA reads as TGTGCCAGCAGCTTAGGACACCTCAAAAACATTCAGTACTTC. V gene TRBV7-2 combines with J gene TRBJ2-4; D unresolved. Per germline, CDR1 SGHTA and CDR2 FQGNSA. The CDR3 is made up of 14 amino acids. Trimming took off 1 base at V and 3 bases at J, with 7 bases between the two ends.

This chain links TRBV5-6 with TRBJ2-7, with 12 bases fitting TRBD1. Germline values: CDR1 SGHDT, CDR2 YYEEEE. The CDR3 consists of 15 residues. V lost 4 bases to trimming and J lost 4 bases; unmatched junction nucleotides: 6. CDR3 DNA sequence: TGTGCCAGCAGCCTCGGGACAGGGGGCGGGTACGAGCAGTACTTC. Its translation: CASSLGTGGGYEQYF.

This chain links TRBV20-1 with TRBJ1-5, with 7 bases matching TRBD1. Trimming cost V 3 bases and J 2 bases; bases outside gene matches: 7. This CDR3 region has 15 residues. The germline V gene encodes CDR1 DFQATT and CDR2 SNEGSKA (reference sequence). In DNA, the CDR3 is TGCAGTGCTAGTACCCAGACAGGGCGCAATCAGCCCCAGCATTTT. Amino acids: CSASTQTGRNQPQHF.

The chain recombines TRBV2 with TRBJ2-1; perhaps TRBD2 as D (6 bases). Germline assignment: CDR1 SNHLY and CDR2 FYNNEI. Trimming stripped 6 bases from V and 8 bases from J, with 20 bases between. The CDR3 sequence is 15 residues long. As DNA, the CDR3 is TGTGCCAGCAGCTGGATGGGGGGATTTGGGGATGAGCAGTTCTTC. This codes for CASSWMGGFGDEQFF.